This T cell receptor beta chain was found in a study of blood T cell repertoires in COVID-19. Study as a whole: The origin of the acute and convalescent COVID-19 samples was the United States, Italy and Spain.

Enrolment of Seattle patients took place during active infection, and they were followed longitudinally. The CDR3 totals 15 residues. Trimming shortened V by 4 bases and J by 3 bases, and 13 bases separated the two germline ends. Germline assignment: CDR1 KGHSH and CDR2 LQKENI. Original processing methods: Amplifying reference gene primers gave estimates of nucleated cell counts. Sequencing used immunoSEQ multiplex PCR; TCRdb keeps in-frame clones, though not all of them. That table gives V, J and clone size, and the DNA gave D and trimming. The table lists more than 80,000 clones, approximately 88% of them singletons, with 15% to 20% in the top ten.

Material: peripheral blood. J is TRBJ2-1 and V is TRBV18; no clear D. The receptor was isolated from a woman aged 55-70 years with COVID-19, enrolled during active disease. Written as DNA, the CDR3 is TGTGCCAGCTCACTTTATAACCCCGGCTACAATGAGCAGTTCTTC. Its protein product is CASSLYNPGYNEQFF.